This T cell receptor (beta chain) comes out of a study of T cell responses to AZD1222 COVID-19 vaccine. Trimming at V came to 4 bases and at J to 4 bases, leaving 2 bases not matched to a gene. The CDR3 runs 14 residues. The germline CDR1 and CDR2 sequences are SQVTM and ANQGSEA. Using immunoSEQ multiplex PCR, the repertoire was profiled, and TCRdb retains in-frame clones only, with some absent. The sample has some 100,000 clones, about 89% seen once. This TCR came from an adult who received the AZD1222 COVID-19 vaccine. The sequences come from peripheral blood, collected 28 days after the second AZD1222 dose. This chain uses TRBV29-1 with TRBJ2-5; 14 bases align to TRBD2. The CDR3 loop is CSVAGLAGAETQYF. CDR3 bases: TGCAGCGTTGCGGGACTAGCGGGAGCAGAGACCCAGTACTTC.